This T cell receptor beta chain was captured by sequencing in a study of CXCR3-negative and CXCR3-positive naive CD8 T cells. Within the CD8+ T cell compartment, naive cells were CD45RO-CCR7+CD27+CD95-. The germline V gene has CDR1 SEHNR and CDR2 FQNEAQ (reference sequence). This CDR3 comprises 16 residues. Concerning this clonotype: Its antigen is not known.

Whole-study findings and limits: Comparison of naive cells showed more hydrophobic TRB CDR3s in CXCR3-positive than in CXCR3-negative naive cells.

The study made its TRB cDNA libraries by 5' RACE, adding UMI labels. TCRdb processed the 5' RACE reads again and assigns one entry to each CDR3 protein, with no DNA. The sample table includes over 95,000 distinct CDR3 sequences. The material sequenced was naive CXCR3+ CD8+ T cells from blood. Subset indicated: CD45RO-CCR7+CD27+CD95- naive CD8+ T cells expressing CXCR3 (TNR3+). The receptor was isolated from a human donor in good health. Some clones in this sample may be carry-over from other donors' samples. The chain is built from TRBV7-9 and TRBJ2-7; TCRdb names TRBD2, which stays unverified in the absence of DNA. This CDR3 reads CASSLTQGPYRFRQYF.